This paragraph covers one TCR beta chain sequence. Its antigen is as yet unknown. The data were obtained in a study of human T cells and chemical hapten exposure. TCRdb reprocessed the RACE reads via MiXCR and lists one record per CDR3 protein. The top ten clones hold around 1% of a sample with about 90,000 distinct CDR3 sequences, approximately 11% of them seen once. The time point was: patch test 3, about 24 weeks after DPC sensitization. Treatment defined: therapeutic diphenylcyclopropenone sensitization with weekly scalp DPC. The study, taken as a whole, reports: Significantly more large CDR3 similarity clusters were formed by expanded TCRs than by controls. No alteration of TCRs above 1 in 1000 frequency was seen with DPC sensitization.

The sample in question was whole blood, obtained in connection with sensitization to the hapten diphenylcyclopropenone (DPC). The source of this sequence is a woman younger than 45 with alopecia areata. Some clones in this sample may be carry-over from other donors' samples.

CDR3 DNA: TGTGCCAGCAGCTTGCTTGCAGGGGCTTATGGAAACACCATATATTTT. It is translated as CASSLLAGAYGNTIYF. The rearrangement uses TRBV5-6 and TRBJ1-3, with D tentatively TRBD1 (6 bases). The ends were cut back, 1 base at V and 3 bases at J, with 14 bases in the middle. This CDR3 region has 16 residues. Per the germline V gene, CDR1 is SGHDT and CDR2 is YYEEEE.